This T cell receptor beta chain came from a study of beta chain features in type 1 diabetes. Study findings and constraints: Resolution of whether HLA type affects TCRB rearrangement was not achieved here.

In its sample, this clone was seen a few times. Its target is unknown. CDR1 is SGHTA, CDR2 FQGNSA, per germline. The CDR3 length is 16 residues. Trimming pared 0 bases from V and 0 bases from J, leaving 9 bases between. The authors reverse transcribed all of the isolated RNA, so sequencing captured expressed TCRB transcripts. Using immunoSEQ multiplex PCR, the repertoire was profiled, and TCRdb retains in-frame clones only, with some absent. The repertoire has roughly 250,000 clones, under 70% of them found once; the top ten carry about 0.05%. Source material: naive CD4+ T cells from blood. The chain couples TRBV7-2 to TRBJ2-4; D perhaps matches TRBD1 (5 bases). The sequence was collected from a man aged 30 to 39 in good health. CDR3 amino acids: CASSLARVIAKNIQYF. In nucleotides, the CDR3 is TGTGCCAGCAGCTTAGCCAGGGTCATAGCCAAAAACATTCAGTACTTC. Based on the CDR3 plus reference TRBV7-2 and TRBJ2-4, the full variable domain is GAGVSQSPSNKVTEKGKDVELRCDPISGHTALYWYRQSLGQGLEFLIYFQGNSAPDKSGLPSDRFSAERTGGSVSTLTIQRTQQEDSAVYLCASSLARVIAKNIQYFGAGTRLSVL.